This T cell receptor (beta chain) derives from a study of shared clonotypes between healthy human individuals. The assay ran at deep level. This table comes from immunoSEQ multiplex PCR, and its TCRdb copy is limited to in-frame clones, with some not included. The table shows approximately 500,000 clones, with over 75% occurring only once. Study-wide results and limits: Blood was the only sampled material, and tissue repertoires likely differ.

The germline V gene encodes CDR1 MDHEN and CDR2 SYDVKM. Losses at the gene ends were 5 bases for V and 5 bases for J; bases not matched to a gene: 12. This CDR3 is built from 16 residues. To note about this clone: What it binds is unknown.

Study donors comprised healthy, HIV-negative adults devoid of recent acute infection or vaccination. Tens of millions of PBMCs supplied genomic DNA for unsorted samples. This TCR came from a woman aged 40 to 50 in good health. Some clones in this sample may be carry-over from other donors' samples. The sample was PBMCs. V and J are TRBV28 and TRBJ2-7, with 10 positions matching TRBD2. CDR3 in DNA: TGTGCCAGCAGTCCGTCTGGACTAGCGGCCCCCCACGAGCAGTACTTC. Translation: CASSPSGLAAPHEQYF.